This entry concerns a single TCR beta chain. This specimen comes from a study of blood T cell repertoires in COVID-19. Recruits, aged 18 to 89 years, lived in about two dozen US areas. The CDR3 has 14 amino acids. V lost 0 bases, J lost 5 bases, and 11 bases lay in between. Germline CDR1 SGDLS, CDR2 YYNGEE. The repertoire was sequenced with immunoSEQ multiplex PCR; TCRdb's copy has only in-frame clones and lacks some. The sample carries about 200,000 clones, 87% recorded once. The chain combines TRBV9 with TRBJ1-1, with a weak D call TRBD1 (5 bases). The clonotype originates from a woman in her thirties who had recovered from COVID-19. The sequenced sample consisted of PBMCs or T cells enriched from blood (not recorded which). For the CDR3, the DNA is TGTGCCAGCAGCGTAGAGGTGGGGCTAACTGAAGCTTTCTTT. Protein sequence: CASSVEVGLTEAFF.